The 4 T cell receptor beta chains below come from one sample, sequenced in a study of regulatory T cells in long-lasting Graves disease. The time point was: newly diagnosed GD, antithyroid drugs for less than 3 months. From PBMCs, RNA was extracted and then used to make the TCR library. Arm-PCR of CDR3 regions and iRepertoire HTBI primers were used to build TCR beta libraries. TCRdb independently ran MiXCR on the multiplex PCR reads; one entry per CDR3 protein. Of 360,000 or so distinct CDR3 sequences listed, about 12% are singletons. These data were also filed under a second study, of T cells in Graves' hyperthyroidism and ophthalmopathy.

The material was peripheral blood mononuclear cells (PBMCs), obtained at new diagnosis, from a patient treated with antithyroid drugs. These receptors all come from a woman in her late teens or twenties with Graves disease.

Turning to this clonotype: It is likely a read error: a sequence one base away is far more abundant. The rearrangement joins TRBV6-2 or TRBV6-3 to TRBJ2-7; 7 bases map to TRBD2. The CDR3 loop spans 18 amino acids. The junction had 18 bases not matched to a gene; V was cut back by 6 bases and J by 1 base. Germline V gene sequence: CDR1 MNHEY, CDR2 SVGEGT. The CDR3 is CASSRARAGRPLSYEQYF. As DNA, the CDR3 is TGTGCCAGCAGCCGCGCTAGAGCGGGAAGGCCTCTATCCTACGAGCAGTACTTC.

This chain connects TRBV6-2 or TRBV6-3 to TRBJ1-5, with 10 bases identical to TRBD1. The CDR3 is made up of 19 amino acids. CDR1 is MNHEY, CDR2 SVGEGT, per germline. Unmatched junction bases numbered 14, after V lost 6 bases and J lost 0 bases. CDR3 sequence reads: CASRSSRTGGFHSNQPQHF. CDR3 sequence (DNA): TGTGCCAGCAGGAGTTCAAGGACAGGGGGTTTTCATAGCAATCAGCCCCAGCATTTT.

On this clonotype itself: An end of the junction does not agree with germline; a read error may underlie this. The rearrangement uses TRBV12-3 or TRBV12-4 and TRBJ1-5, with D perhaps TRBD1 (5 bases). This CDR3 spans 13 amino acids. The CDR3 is CASSFRVFQPRHF. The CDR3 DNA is TGTGCCAGCAGTTTCAGGGTGTTCCAGCCCCGGCATTTT.

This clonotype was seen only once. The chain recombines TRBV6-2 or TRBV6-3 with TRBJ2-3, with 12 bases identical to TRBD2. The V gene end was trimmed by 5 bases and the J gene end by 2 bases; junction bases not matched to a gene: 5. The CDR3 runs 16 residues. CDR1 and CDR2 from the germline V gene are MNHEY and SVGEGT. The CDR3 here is CASSTTSGGYTDTQYF. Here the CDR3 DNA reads TGTGCCAGCAGTACGACTAGCGGGGGTTACACAGATACGCAGTATTTT.